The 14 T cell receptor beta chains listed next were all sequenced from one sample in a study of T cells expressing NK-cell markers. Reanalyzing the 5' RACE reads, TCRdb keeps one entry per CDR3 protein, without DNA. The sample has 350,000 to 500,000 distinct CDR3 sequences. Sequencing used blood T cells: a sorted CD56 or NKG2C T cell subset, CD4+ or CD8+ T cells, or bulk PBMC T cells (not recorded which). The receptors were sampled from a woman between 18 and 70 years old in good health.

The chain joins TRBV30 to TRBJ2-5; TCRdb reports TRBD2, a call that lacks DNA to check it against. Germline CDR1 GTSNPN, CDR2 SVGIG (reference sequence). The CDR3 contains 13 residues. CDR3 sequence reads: CASGGLPGETQYF.

CDR3 loop: CASSIGGPGNQPQHF. The chain carries TRBV19 and TRBJ1-5; lacking DNA, the TRBD1 call made by TCRdb goes unchecked. The CDR3 is made up of 15 amino acids. The germline V gene has CDR1 LNHDA and CDR2 SQIVND (reference sequence).

The CDR3: CASTRGVHTGELFF. The J gene is TRBJ2-2, the V gene TRBV2; the TRBD1 assignment by TCRdb is unverifiable without DNA. Germline values: CDR1 SNHLY, CDR2 FYNNEI. The CDR3 totals 14 residues.

The CDR3: CASSSYEANYGYTF. The chain has TRBV12-3 or TRBV12-4 and TRBJ1-2. This CDR3 is 14 amino acids long.

This chain's CDR3 is CASSMSAGSGLRGTDTQYF. This chain connects TRBV21-1 to TRBJ2-3; TCRdb's D call of TRBD2 is untestable without DNA. TRBV21-1 is an annotated pseudogene. The CDR3 length is 19 residues.

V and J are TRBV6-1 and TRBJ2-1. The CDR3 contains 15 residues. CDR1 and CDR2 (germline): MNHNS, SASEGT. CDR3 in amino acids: CASTRGLQSYNEQFF.

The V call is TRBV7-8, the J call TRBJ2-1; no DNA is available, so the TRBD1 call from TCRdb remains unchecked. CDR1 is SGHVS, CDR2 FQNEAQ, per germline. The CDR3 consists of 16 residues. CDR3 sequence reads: CASSSSGGGASNEQFF.

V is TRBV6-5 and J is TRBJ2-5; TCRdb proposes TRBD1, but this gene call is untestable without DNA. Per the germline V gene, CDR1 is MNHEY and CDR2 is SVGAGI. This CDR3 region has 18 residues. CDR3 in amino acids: CASSYLPGGASSQETQYF.

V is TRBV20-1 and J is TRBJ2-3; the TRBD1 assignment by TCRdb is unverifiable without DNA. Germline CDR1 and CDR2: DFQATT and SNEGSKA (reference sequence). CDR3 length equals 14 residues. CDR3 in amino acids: CSARDGHRTDTQYF.

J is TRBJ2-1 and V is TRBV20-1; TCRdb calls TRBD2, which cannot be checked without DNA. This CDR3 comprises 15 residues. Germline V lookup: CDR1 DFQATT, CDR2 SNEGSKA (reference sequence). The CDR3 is CSARAGGTANAEQFF.

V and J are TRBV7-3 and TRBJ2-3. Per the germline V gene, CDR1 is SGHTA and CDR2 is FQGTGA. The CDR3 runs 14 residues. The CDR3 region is CASSESYGTDTQYF.

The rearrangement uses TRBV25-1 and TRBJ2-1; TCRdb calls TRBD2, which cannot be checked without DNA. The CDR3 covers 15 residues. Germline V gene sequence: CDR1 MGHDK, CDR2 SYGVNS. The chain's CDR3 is CASSPLAGGYDEQFF.

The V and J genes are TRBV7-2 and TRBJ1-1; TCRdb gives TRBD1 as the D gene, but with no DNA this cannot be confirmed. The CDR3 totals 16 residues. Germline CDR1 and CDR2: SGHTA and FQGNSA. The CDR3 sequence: CASSPGTGEGETEAFF.

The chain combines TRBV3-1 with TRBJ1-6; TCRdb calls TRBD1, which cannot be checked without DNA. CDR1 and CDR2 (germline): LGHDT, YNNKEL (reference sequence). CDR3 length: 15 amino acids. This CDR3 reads CASSQPGQGGSPLHF. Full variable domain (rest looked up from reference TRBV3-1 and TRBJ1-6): DTAVSQTPKYLVTQMGNDKSIKCEQNLGHDTMYWYKQDSKKFLKIMFSYNNKELIINETVPNRFSPKSPDKAHLNLHINSLELGDSAVYFCASSQPGQGGSPLHFGNGTRLTVT.